The rows below give T cell receptor beta chains drawn from one sample of a study of Ad26.COV2.S vaccination and SARS-CoV-2 variants. Libraries were prepared by immunoSEQ multiplex PCR; TCRdb keeps only in-frame clonotypes and omits some of them. Of about 350,000 clones listed, 86% are singletons. The source was peripheral blood, collected in a trial of Ad26.COV2.S vaccine versus placebo. These receptors originate from a person aged 18-60 years who received the Ad26.COV2.S COVID-19 vaccine or a placebo. Each CDR3 is given with its conserved first and last residue. D genes are given only for firm matches. The size field is filled for only some rows; it gives once, few, many or a size class.

>TRBV24-1|TRBD1|TRBJ2-2|NA
TGTGCCACCAGTGATCACAGGGGCACCGGGGAGCTGTTTTTT
CATSDHRGTGELFF
>TRBV4-3|NA|TRBJ2-3|NA
TGCGCCAGCAGCCAAGATGGTAGGGGAGATACGCAGTATTTT
CASSQDGRGDTQYF
>TRBV6-2/TRBV6-3|TRBD2|TRBJ2-7|NA
TGTGCCAGCAGTTTCCAGCGGGAGTTGTTCTCCTACGAGCAGTACTTC
CASSFQRELFSYEQYF
>TRBV27|NA|TRBJ2-5|NA
TGTGCCAGCAGTCTTCGGTATAAAGAGACCCAGTACTTC
CASSLRYKETQYF
>TRBV29-1|NA|TRBJ1-1|NA
TGCAGCGCCCGGGCCCGGGGGAGGAACACTGAAGCTTTCTTT
CSARARGRNTEAFF
>TRBV4-3|NA|TRBJ2-1|NA
TGCGCCAGCAGCCAAGATCTAGAGGGGCACAATGAGCAGTTCTTC
CASSQDLEGHNEQFF
>TRBV4-1|NA|TRBJ1-1|NA
TGCGCCAGCAGCCCAATTCGAACTGGGTATGAAGCTTTCTTT
CASSPIRTGYEAFF
>TRBV10-2|NA|TRBJ1-2|NA
TGCGCCACCAGAGGGAACGACAGGAGTGGCTACACCTTC
CATRGNDRSGYTF
>TRBV4-3|NA|TRBJ2-2|NA
TGCGCCAGCAGCCAAGGAGGACACCGATTCGCCGGGGAGCTGTTTTTT
CASSQGGHRFAGELFF
>TRBV10-3|NA|TRBJ1-2|NA
TGTGCCATCAGTGAGAGGCAGACCAACTATGGCTACACCTTC
CAISERQTNYGYTF
>TRBV27|TRBD1|TRBJ2-7|NA
TGTGCCAGCAGTTTCGGGACAGGGGTCTACGAGCAGTACTTC
CASSFGTGVYEQYF
>TRBV7-2|NA|TRBJ2-1|NA
TGTGCCAGCAGCTTGGGCGGACACTACAATGAGCAGTTCTTC
CASSLGGHYNEQFF
>TRBV7-2|NA|TRBJ2-5|NA
TGTGCCAGCAGCTTAGAAATCCGGGAGACCCAGTACTTC
CASSLEIRETQYF
>TRBV18|NA|TRBJ1-5|NA
TGTGCCAGCTCAAAGGACAGCAATCAGCCCCAGCATTTT
CASSKDSNQPQHF
>TRBV5-1|NA|TRBJ1-1|once
TGCGCCAGCAGTATTTCTCCCGACCTTGAAGCTTTCTTT
CASSISPDLEAFF
>TRBV18|NA|TRBJ1-6|NA
TGTGCCAGCTCACCGATGGAAGCAGTGGGCAATTCACCCCTCCACTTT
CASSPMEAVGNSPLHF
>TRBV5-1|NA|TRBJ2-7|few
TGCGCCAGCAGCTTGATGTCGGGGGTTGAATACGAGCAGTACTTC
CASSLMSGVEYEQYF